Shown below are 3 T cell receptor beta chains from a single sample sequenced in a study of PD-1 blockade in classical Hodgkin lymphoma. Libraries were prepared by immunoSEQ multiplex PCR; TCRdb keeps only in-frame clonotypes and omits some of them. The repertoire holds about 90,000 clones, with approximately 83% as singletons. Specified time point: cycle 4 day 1 (C4D1), after more than 5 weeks of nivolumab. Every one of the patients relapsed after autologous stem cell transplantation (brentuximab vedotin exposure was variable). Sequences were derived from peripheral blood mononuclear cells (PBMCs), sampled before the fourth cycle of nivolumab. The receptors shown here come from a human donor with classical Hodgkin lymphoma.

This clone came up a few times. The chain is built from TRBV30 and TRBJ1-6; no definite D call. This CDR3 is built from 14 residues. Trimming took 3 bases from V and 7 from J, leaving 13 bases between them. Germline loops: CDR1 GTSNPN, CDR2 SVGIG (reference sequence). The CDR3 sequence is CAWRSRQSNSPLHF. In DNA form, the CDR3 reads TGTGCCTGGAGGAGCCGGCAGAGCAATTCACCCCTCCACTTT.

V gene TRBV6-5 combines with J gene TRBJ2-2; TRBD2 is a possible D gene (5 bases). Trimming stripped 6 bases from V and 5 bases from J, with 16 bases between. CDR3 size: 15 residues. Germline V lookup: CDR1 MNHEY, CDR2 SVGAGI. CDR3: CASSHLRELTGELFF. The CDR3 DNA is TGTGCCAGCAGCCATTTGAGGGAGTTAACCGGGGAGCTGTTTTTT.

This clone showed up just once. This chain connects TRBV30 to TRBJ1-2, with D maybe TRBD1 (6 bases). This CDR3 has 12 amino acids. V shed 5 bases and J shed 7 bases, with 14 bases lying between them. The germline V gene has CDR1 GTSNPN and CDR2 SVGIG (reference sequence). CDR3 sequence reads: CAWGLGASGYTF. The CDR3 region has the DNA TGTGCCTGGGGTCTGGGGGCCAGTGGCTACACCTTC.